The rows below give T cell receptor beta chains drawn from one sample of a study of blood T cell repertoires in COVID-19. The data were produced by immunoSEQ multiplex PCR, yet TCRdb's version contains in-frame clones alone and is incomplete. The sample yields around 30,000 clones, 75% to 80% seen once. What was sequenced was peripheral blood. These receptors were obtained from a human donor in a cohort sampled during active COVID-19. Both conserved end residues are part of each CDR3. Fields, in order: V gene, J gene, D gene, clone size, CDR3 DNA, CDR3 protein. D genes are given only for firm matches. Not all rows give a size; the values are once, few, many and, for expanded clones, a class.

>TRBV5-1|TRBJ2-7|.|.
TGCGCCAGCAGCTTGGTTCAGAACACCTACGAGCAGTACTTC
CASSLVQNTYEQYF
>TRBV29-1|TRBJ2-7|TRBD2|.
TGCAGCACAGGACCCGGGACTAGCGGGAGACCGCGCTACGAGCAGTACTTC
CSTGPGTSGRPRYEQYF
>TRBV19|TRBJ1-1|.|.
TGTGCCAGTAGTATCTTCCCTCAGGGTTGGTACACTGAAGCTTTCTTT
CASSIFPQGWYTEAFF
>TRBV5-6|TRBJ2-7|TRBD1|once
TGTGCCAGCAGCCCGGGGGACAGGGTTTGGGAGCAGTACTTC
CASSPGDRVWEQYF
>TRBV4-2|TRBJ2-3|TRBD2|.
TGTGCCAGCAGCCGAGAGCTAGCGGGGGGTGCAGATACGCAGTATTTT
CASSRELAGGADTQYF
>TRBV15|TRBJ2-5|.|.
TGTGCCACCAGCGCAAGTAAGACAGGTCAAGAGACCCAGTACTTC
CATSASKTGQETQYF
>TRBV28|TRBJ1-6|.|.
TGTGCCATTACAACCCGAGGGTCATCAAATTCACCCCTCCACTTT
CAITTRGSSNSPLHF
>TRBV5-1|TRBJ2-1|TRBD1|.
TGCGCCAGTAAACCCCATGGGACAGGGGGCTACAATGAGCAGTTCTTC
CASKPHGTGGYNEQFF
>TRBV6-1|TRBJ2-3|TRBD2|.
TGTGCCAGCAGTGACACTAGCGTAGATACGCAGTATTTT
CASSDTSVDTQYF
>TRBV29-1|TRBJ1-2|.|few
TGCAGCGTTGCCGGGGTTGGCTACACCTTC
CSVAGVGYTF
>TRBV18|TRBJ2-1|TRBD1|few
TGTGCCAGCTCACGGGACAGAAGCTCCTACAATGAGCAGTTCTTC
CASSRDRSSYNEQFF
>TRBV4-2|TRBJ2-2|TRBD1|.
TGTGCCAGCAGCAAAGACAGGGTCGGGGAGCTGTTTTTT
CASSKDRVGELFF
>TRBV6-6|TRBJ1-5|.|once
TGTGCCAGCAGTACCGGGGGGTATAGCAATCAGCCCCAGCATTTT
CASSTGGYSNQPQHF
>TRBV7-2|TRBJ1-5|.|.
TGTGCCAGCAGCCCTAGACAGGGCAATCAGCCCCAGCATTTT
CASSPRQGNQPQHF
>TRBV7-2|TRBJ2-3|.|.
TGTGCCAGCAGCTTAGACGGGATCCCTGCAGATACGCAGTATTTT
CASSLDGIPADTQYF